This T cell receptor beta chain was captured by sequencing in a study of blood T cells in healthy people across ages (dated by TCRdb to 2013 to 2016). Describing the broader study: In model experiments, roughly one uniquely barcoded TCR beta cDNA molecule per two T cells was captured by template switching. To track age-related changes in TCR beta repertoire diversity, the study relied on deep sequencing normalized with unique cDNA molecular identifiers. The donors were divided into four age groups: young (average about 16 years), middle-aged (approximately 42), aged (under 70) and long-lived (roughly 88). To avoid experimental bias, donors of different ages were spread randomly across the sequencing lanes. Using the same blood draw, the study looked at two additional independent replicas of 1 million unique cDNA reads for two donors, one aged 18 to 30 and the other aged 80 or older.

The library came from 5' RACE. TCRdb shows the sequencer as Illumina HiSeq 2500. A second PCR of roughly 6 to 11 cycles was performed with a sample-barcoded 5' primer and a J-beta primer mix. A template-switch 5' adaptor carrying 12 random nucleotides introduced a unique molecular identifier onto each TCR beta cDNA molecule. Each sample yielded at least 3 million CDR3-containing paired-end reads. First-strand cDNA synthesis was performed from all RNA using the Mint cDNA synthesis kit, with priming by a TRBC-specific oligonucleotide. All cDNA was treated with uracil-DNA glycosylase and then went through a first 18-cycle PCR with the universal primers M1SS and BC2_uni_R. Turning to the authors' computational methods: Normalization of each sample was performed by random selection of 1 million high-quality reads, each carrying a distinct molecular identifier. Reads with shared molecular identifiers were discarded instead of being binned into consensus sequences. MiTCR, run with a Q25 quality threshold and the strictest error-elimination algorithm, handled CDR3 identification, clonotype clustering and error correction. Lower-bound total TCR beta diversity was estimated with a nonparametric unseen species model using Euler transformation. Using fastp trimming at Q25 and MiXCR clonotype assembly, TCRdb reanalyzed the public sequencing data and kept in-frame beta chains. When rows share a CDR3 protein, they turn into one entry using the most common DNA and genes. The authors' filters were not applied to this entry. Present in this sample are about 290,000 distinct CDR3 sequences, around 29% of which were seen just once. The ten largest make up roughly 30% of the sample.

The paper as a whole reports these results and caveats: Estimates of total diversity based on one million sequenced T cells were considered lower bounds and underestimates. Bulk unsorted PBMC profiling prevented conclusive comparison of naive and antigen-experienced compartments. Observed TCR beta diversity per million T cells fell roughly linearly with age, and a significant reduction was already apparent by age roughly 40. The long-lived group showed more naive CD4+ T cells, fewer expanded clones and increased TCR diversity than the aged group, suggesting age selection. Because the CMV infection status of the donors was unknown, age-related changes in expanded clonotypes may potentially have been confounded. The percentage of naive T cells measured by flow cytometry correlated strongly with observed TCR beta diversity.

In this sample, this clonotype turned up a few times. The target of this receptor is not known. The input lacks base qualities; no much larger clone sits a single base away. Donors were a few dozen systemically healthy Caucasian individuals from Russia aged roughly 6 to 100 years. Each donor gave around 9.9 milliliters of peripheral blood, collected into EDTA-treated Vacutainer tubes. Ficoll-Paque density-gradient centrifugation was used to isolate PBMCs, with at least 7 million per sample. Total RNA, at least 5.5 micrograms per sample, was extracted from PBMCs with Trizol reagent. Naive CD45RAhigh/CD27high T cell percentages were measured by flow cytometry on a PBMC aliquot from every donor. At the junction V is shortened by 6 bases and J by 3 bases; bases outside the gene matches: 8. The germline V gene gives CDR1 as MDHEN and CDR2 as SYDVKM. The CDR3, cysteine through phenylalanine, is 15 amino acids long. Only the CDR3 DNA is retained, 45 bases long and in frame from the first base.

The chain is encoded by TRBV28 joined to TRBJ1-5, with TRBD1 identical over 7 junction bases. The specimen sequenced was blood. This clonotype originated in a woman in her seventies in good health. The DNA reads as follows: TGTGCCAGCAGAAACAGGGGTGGCACCAATCAGCCCCAGCATTTT. The encoded protein is CASRNRGGTNQPQHF.